The 19 T cell receptor beta chains listed next were all sequenced from one sample in a study of cytomegalovirus exposure and HLA in healthy donors. With 60 Vbeta and 13 Jbeta primers, the PCR was carried out. Sequenced by immunoSEQ multiplex PCR; TCRdb stores in-frame clones only, minus some. The sample lists some 80,000 clones; approximately 78% were seen once. Sequences were obtained from PBMCs. All receptors derive from a man in his forties in good health and CMV-seronegative.

This rearrangement joins TRBV7-9 to TRBJ2-7, with D perhaps TRBD2 (5 bases). CDR1 SEHNR and CDR2 FQNEAQ come from the germline V gene (reference sequence). V was trimmed by 5 bases and J by 5 bases, leaving 16 bases between them. The CDR3 covers 14 residues. The chain's CDR3 is CASSPGLPLDEQYF. DNA for the CDR3: TGTGCCAGCAGCCCCGGACTGCCCCTGGACGAGCAGTACTTC.

CDR3 nucleotide sequence: TGTGCCAGTAGTAATTTGAGGCCACCCCAGGGGGAGCAGTACTTC. It yields the protein CASSNLRPPQGEQYF. The rearrangement uses TRBV19 and TRBJ2-7, with D tentatively TRBD1 (6 bases). The V end was cut by 4 bases, the J end by 7 bases, with 20 bases between. Looked up from germline, CDR1 is LNHDA and CDR2 is SQIVND (reference sequence). This CDR3 is 15 amino acids long. The full variable domain, rest sourced from reference TRBV19 and TRBJ2-7, is DGGITQSPKYLFRKEGQNVTLSCEQNLNHDAMYWYRQDPGQGLRLIYYSQIVNDFQKGDIAEGYSVSREKKESFPLTVTSAQKNPTAFYLCASSNLRPPQGEQYFGPGTRLTVT.

This chain joins TRBV9 and TRBJ2-1; the D gene is possibly TRBD2 (7 bases). The V gene's germline CDR1 is SGDLS and CDR2 YYNGEE. The CDR3 has 16 amino acids. The V end was cut by 5 bases, the J end by 4 bases, with 19 bases between. This CDR3 reads CASSAYYGGRYNEQFF. In DNA, the CDR3 is TGTGCCAGCAGTGCCTACTACGGGGGGCGGTACAATGAGCAGTTCTTC. Full variable domain (remainder filled in from reference TRBV9 and TRBJ2-1): DSGVTQTPKHLITATGQRVTLRCSPRSGDLSVYWYQQSLDQGLQFLIQYYNGEERAKGNILERFSAQQFPDLHSELNLSSLELGDSALYFCASSAYYGGRYNEQFFGPGTRLTVL.

The V and J genes are TRBV15 and TRBJ1-5; perhaps TRBD1 as D (6 bases). CDR3 length equals 18 residues. V was trimmed by 2 bases and J by 2 bases, leaving 19 bases between them. Germline V gives CDR1 LNHNV, CDR2 YYDKDF (reference sequence). The CDR3 DNA reads as TGTGCCACCAGCAGACACCCGGGAAGGGGGAGAGGCAATCAGCCCCAGCATTTT. It is translated as CATSRHPGRGRGNQPQHF. The variable domain in full, completed from reference TRBV15 and TRBJ1-5, reads DAMVIQNPRYQVTQFGKPVTLSCSQTLNHNVMYWYQQKSSQAPKLLFHYYDKDFNNEADTPDNFQSRRPNTSFCFLDIRSPGLGDTAMYLCATSRHPGRGRGNQPQHFGDGTRLSIL.

The chain combines TRBV7-2 with TRBJ2-1, with D perhaps TRBD2 (5 bases). V was shortened by 4 bases and J by 0 bases, with 10 bases between the two germline ends. CDR3 length: 15 residues. Looked up from germline, CDR1 is SGHTA and CDR2 is FQGNSA. CDR3: CASSYGGPSYNEQFF. In DNA form, the CDR3 reads TGTGCCAGCAGCTACGGCGGGCCCTCCTACAATGAGCAGTTCTTC.

Details on this clone: Within the sample, other DNA sequences also encode this same CDR3. CDR3 sequence: CASSPTVGLAGGDTQYF. The CDR3 DNA sequence: TGTGCCAGCAGCCCGACTGTAGGACTAGCGGGGGGAGATACGCAGTATTTT. V usage is TRBV7-2 and J usage is TRBJ2-3; 14 bases are a match to TRBD2. In germline, CDR1 is SGHTA, CDR2 FQGNSA. The CDR3 has 17 residues. The V and J ends lost 5 bases and 5 bases, in that order; junction bases with no gene match: 9.

This clone was seen a handful of times. The V call is TRBV6-6, the J call TRBJ1-4, with no clear D. Germline-derived CDR1 and CDR2 are MNHNY and SVGAGI (reference sequence). With 4 bases removed from V and 4 bases from J, the gap between germline ends came to 13 bases. This CDR3 region has 15 residues. The CDR3 here is CASSFRGGINEKLFF. Here the CDR3 DNA reads TGTGCCAGCAGTTTCCGGGGTGGGATTAATGAAAAACTGTTTTTT.

This chain joins TRBV10-3 and TRBJ1-1; TRBD1 matches at 9 bases. CDR1 and CDR2 from the germline V gene are ENHRY and SYGVKD. Germline trimming cut 6 bases from V and 1 base from J; bases unmatched to any gene: 6. This CDR3 spans 15 amino acids. CDR3 protein: CAIRRTGDGNTEAFF. The CDR3 coding sequence is TGTGCCATCAGACGGACAGGGGACGGGAACACTGAAGCTTTCTTT.

This clone was detected only a few times. The chain couples TRBV6-6 to TRBJ1-6; D unclear. This CDR3 is built from 12 residues. Germline V gene lookup returns CDR1 MNHNY and CDR2 SVGAGI (reference sequence). Trimming cost V 6 bases and J 7 bases, with 7 bases left between them. The CDR3 spells CASREANSPLHF. In DNA, the CDR3 is TGTGCCAGCAGGGAGGCGAATTCACCCCTCCACTTT.

The CDR3 sequence is CASSLGGANDYGYTF. The CDR3 nucleotides read TGTGCCAGCAGTTTAGGGGGGGCGAACGACTATGGCTACACCTTC. The J gene is TRBJ1-2, the V gene TRBV27; tentative D call: TRBD1 (6 bases). The CDR3 length is 15 residues. V shed 2 bases and J shed 3 bases, with 13 bases lying between them. CDR1 MNHEY and CDR2 SMNVEV come from the germline V gene (reference sequence).

The J gene is TRBJ2-3, the V gene TRBV5-5; D may be TRBD2 (6 bases). Germline V gene data show CDR1 as SGHKS and CDR2 as YYEKEE (reference sequence). The CDR3 loop spans 14 amino acids. V lost 4 bases and J 8 bases, leaving 17 bases between the germline ends. The CDR3 coding sequence is TGTGCCAGCAGCCCTGGGACTCCCTCTGGTACGCAGTATTTT. Translating gives CASSPGTPSGTQYF.

The chain links TRBV18 to TRBJ1-2; D is uncertain. V lost 5 bases and J lost 3, with 7 bases in between. This CDR3 region has 12 residues. CDR1 KGHSH and CDR2 LQKENI come from the germline V gene. The CDR3 here is CASSGGDYGYTF. In DNA form, the CDR3 reads TGTGCCAGCTCAGGCGGTGACTATGGCTACACCTTC.

This chain uses TRBV7-3 with TRBJ2-5; 9 bases are a match to TRBD1. The length of the CDR3 is 14 residues. The germline V gene encodes CDR1 SGHTA and CDR2 FQGTGA. V lost 5 bases and J lost 3; bases outside the gene matches: 4. The chain's CDR3 is CASSPTGGEETQYF. CDR3 coding DNA: TGTGCCAGCAGCCCTACAGGGGGCGAAGAGACCCAGTACTTC.

V is TRBV10-3 and J is TRBJ2-7; D perhaps matches TRBD2 (6 bases). The ends were cut back, 9 bases at V and 2 bases at J, with 26 bases in the middle. The CDR3 has 17 amino acids. Germline CDR1 is ENHRY and CDR2 is SYGVKD. In DNA form, the CDR3 reads TGTGCCATAAGCAACCGATTGACCGGGACTCACACCTACGAGCAGTACTTC. Amino acid sequence: CAISNRLTGTHTYEQYF.

The chain joins TRBV5-3 to TRBJ2-7; 10 bases match TRBD1. TRBV5-3 is placed among ORFs of uncertain function. The CDR3 consists of 14 residues. V lost 3 bases, J lost 3 bases, and 3 bases stayed unmatched. CDR3 residues: CARSWGTGVYEQYF. As DNA, the CDR3 is TGTGCCAGAAGCTGGGGGACAGGGGTCTACGAGCAGTACTTC.

The chain uses TRBV16 and TRBJ2-1; 7 bases match TRBD1. From germline, CDR1 is KGHSY and CDR2 FQNENV. The trim removed 4 bases at V and 4 bases at J, leaving 7 bases unmatched. This CDR3 is 15 amino acids long. The CDR3 protein is CASSPPTGRYNEQFF. The DNA of the CDR3 is TGTGCCAGCAGCCCCCCGACAGGGCGATACAATGAGCAGTTCTTC.

The CDR3 DNA is TGTGCCAGCAGTTTTTTGTCGGACAGCTTGGGTGGGGCCGGGGAGCTGTTTTTT. This sequence encodes CASSFLSDSLGGAGELFF. The genes are TRBV27 and TRBJ2-2; D is perhaps TRBD1 (6 bases). With 3 bases removed from V and 6 bases from J, the gap between germline ends came to 23 bases. Germline CDR1 and CDR2: MNHEY and SMNVEV (reference sequence). The CDR3 is made up of 18 amino acids.

The chain is built from TRBV19 and TRBJ1-3, with D maybe TRBD1 (6 bases). The length of the CDR3 is 15 residues. Trimming stripped 6 bases from V and 0 bases from J, with 12 bases between. Per the germline V gene, CDR1 is LNHDA and CDR2 is SQIVND (reference sequence). DNA of the CDR3: TGTGCCAGTAGGATCAGGGGCCTCTCTGGAAACACCATATATTTT. Translation: CASRIRGLSGNTIYF.

The chain is built from TRBV4-1 and TRBJ2-6, with TRBD2 as a possible D gene (6 bases). Trimming took 0 bases from V and 1 from J, leaving 7 bases between them. Germline-derived CDR1 and CDR2 are MGHRA and YSYEKL. The CDR3 has 16 residues. CDR3 sequence reads: CASSQEAGSGANVLTF. CDR3 nucleotides: TGCGCCAGCAGCCAAGAAGCGGGTTCTGGGGCCAACGTCCTGACTTTC.